The 28 T cell receptor beta chains in this list originate from one sample, sequenced in a study of blood T cell repertoires in COVID-19. Data came from immunoSEQ multiplex PCR; TCRdb stores just in-frame clones and leaves some out. The table records approximately 190,000 clones, 82% of them present only once. The sequencing sample was made of peripheral blood. These receptors all stem from a woman aged 60 to 75 with COVID-19, enrolled during active disease.

The V and J genes are TRBV27 and TRBJ1-1; perhaps TRBD1 as D (5 bases). The CDR3 spans 16 residues. Trimming removed 4 bases from V and 5 bases from J, with 20 bases in between. Germline V gene sequence: CDR1 MNHEY, CDR2 SMNVEV (reference sequence). The DNA for the CDR3 is TGTGCCAGCAGTTCCCCCCGGGGGGGGAGGAGGACTGAAGCTTTCTTT. Its protein product is CASSSPRGGRRTEAFF.

The rearrangement joins TRBV28 to TRBJ1-5; 9 bases map to TRBD1. Looked up from germline, CDR1 is MDHEN and CDR2 is SYDVKM. Losses at the gene ends were 6 bases for V and 5 bases for J; bases not matched to a gene: 14. CDR3 length equals 17 residues. CDR3 bases: TGTGCCAGCAGATTCGACAGGGGGATCGGGTCCGATCAGCCCCAGCATTTT. Protein: CASRFDRGIGSDQPQHF.

The chain is built from TRBV5-1 and TRBJ2-5; no firm D call. The CDR3 sequence is 14 residues long. Germline values: CDR1 SGHRS, CDR2 YFSETQ. The V and J ends lost 4 bases and 5 bases respectively, with 15 bases between them. As DNA, the CDR3 is TGCGCCAGCAGCCCTGGCGAGGTCGCGGAGACCCAGTACTTC. Its protein product is CASSPGEVAETQYF. The complete variable domain, with remaining parts taken from reference TRBV5-1 and TRBJ2-5, reads KAGVTQTPRYLIKTRGQQVTLSCSPISGHRSVSWYQQTPGQGLQFLFEYFSETQRNKGNFPGRFSGRQFSNSRSEMNVSTLELGDSALYLCASSPGEVAETQYFGPGTRLLVL.

In this sample, this clone turned up a few times. The genes are TRBV2 and TRBJ1-4; D remains ambiguous. Per germline, CDR1 SNHLY and CDR2 FYNNEI. V lost 8 bases, J lost 8 bases, and 18 bases lay in between. The CDR3 has 14 residues. CDR3 loop: CASRPRSNPEKLFF. In nucleotides, the CDR3 is TGTGCCAGCCGCCCCCGCAGTAACCCCGAAAAACTGTTTTTT.

V and J are TRBV19 and TRBJ2-6; no clear D gene. V was clipped by 6 bases and J by 0 bases, with 12 bases between them. The CDR3 is 16 amino acids. Germline values: CDR1 LNHDA, CDR2 SQIVND (reference sequence). The CDR3 sequence: CASSKKVASGANVLTF. The CDR3 region has the DNA TGTGCCAGTAGCAAAAAAGTAGCCTCTGGGGCCAACGTCCTGACTTTC.

The genes are TRBV28 and TRBJ1-5; no clear D gene. CDR1 is MDHEN and CDR2 is SYDVKM in the germline V gene. V lost 8 bases and J lost 9, with 11 bases in between. CDR3 size: 11 residues. The CDR3 DNA reads as TGTGCCAGCTCAAGAGCTGGGCCCCAGCATTTT. Translation: CASSRAGPQHF.

A single count supports this clone. This chain connects TRBV18 to TRBJ2-1; 8 nucleotides match TRBD1. J lost 4 bases, V lost 3 bases, and 8 bases had no gene match. The CDR3 runs 16 residues. Germline values: CDR1 KGHSH, CDR2 LQKENI. The CDR3 region is CASSPTRDRTYNEQFF. The CDR3 bases are TGTGCCAGCTCACCCACGCGGGACAGGACATACAATGAGCAGTTCTTC. The full variable domain, rest sourced from reference TRBV18 and TRBJ2-1, is NAGVMQNPRHLVRRRGQEARLRCSPMKGHSHVYWYRQLPEEGLKFMVYLQKENIIDESGMPKERFSAEFPKEGPSILRIQQVVRGDSAAYFCASSPTRDRTYNEQFFGPGTRLTVL.

The rearrangement uses TRBV5-1 and TRBJ1-6, with 7 bases lining up with TRBD1. The CDR3 sequence is 15 residues long. The ends lost 3 bases at V and 7 bases at J; junction bases unmatched: 7. CDR1 is SGHRS, CDR2 YFSETQ, per germline. CDR3 sequence (DNA): TGCGCCAGCAGCTCTACGGACAGGCGGAATTCACCCCTCCACTTT. Its protein is CASSSTDRRNSPLHF.

This clone was detected ten times or more. The J gene is TRBJ1-1, the V gene TRBV24-1; TRBD1 aligns across 7 bases. The V and J ends lost 4 bases and 1 base, in that order; junction bases with no gene match: 5. Germline CDR1 is KGHDR and CDR2 is SFDVKD. The CDR3 spans 15 residues. The CDR3, as DNA: TGTGCCACCAGTGACTCCGGGACAGCGAACACTGAAGCTTTCTTT. Its translation: CATSDSGTANTEAFF.

The V call is TRBV29-1, the J call TRBJ2-1; 10 nucleotides match TRBD2. With V trimmed by 5 bases and J by 7 bases, 5 bases remained unmatched. The CDR3 loop spans 13 amino acids. Germline V CDR1 and CDR2: SQVTM, ANQGSEA. CDR3 in amino acids: CSVLAGAMNEQFF. The CDR3 DNA is TGCAGCGTTCTAGCGGGAGCTATGAATGAGCAGTTCTTC.

The chain uses TRBV28 and TRBJ2-3; perhaps TRBD2 as D (5 bases). This CDR3 is built from 15 residues. Germline V gene sequence: CDR1 MDHEN, CDR2 SYDVKM. Trimming shortened V by 3 bases and J by 4 bases, and 14 bases separated the two germline ends. CDR3: CASSFGGRVADTQYF. For the CDR3, the DNA is TGTGCCAGCAGTTTCGGAGGTAGAGTGGCAGATACGCAGTATTTT.

The J gene is TRBJ1-4, the V gene TRBV3-1 (or the pseudogene TRBV3-2), with a weak D call TRBD1 (6 bases). CDR3 size: 15 residues. Between the trimmed V and J ends, which lost 3 bases and 7 bases, there was a span of 15 bases. CDR1 and CDR2 from the germline V gene are LGHDT and YNNKEL (reference sequence). DNA for the CDR3: TGTGCCAGCAGCCATTCCAGGAGGGGGGGTGAAAAACTGTTTTTT. This translates into CASSHSRRGGEKLFF.

This clone was recorded only once. The chain uses TRBV5-5 and TRBJ1-6, with 7 nucleotides matching TRBD1. The junction had 10 bases not matched to a gene; V was cut back by 4 bases and J by 6 bases. The CDR3 is 16 amino acids. Germline CDR1 SGHKS, CDR2 YYEKEE (reference sequence). The CDR3 reads CASSLIMGTVNSPLHF. DNA of the CDR3: TGTGCCAGCAGCCTGATAATGGGGACAGTTAATTCACCCCTCCACTTT.

The chain carries TRBV7-2 and TRBJ2-7, with 8 bases that match TRBD2. This CDR3 is 16 amino acids long. The ends lost 2 bases at V and 1 base at J; junction bases unmatched: 7. Germline V CDR1 and CDR2: SGHTA, FQGNSA. The CDR3 nucleotides read TGTGCCAGCAGCTTACATTCTACTAGCGGTTCCTACGAGCAGTACTTC. Residues: CASSLHSTSGSYEQYF.

The chain links TRBV19 to TRBJ1-2; D might be TRBD1 (5 bases). Trimming shortened V by 2 bases and J by 4 bases, and 11 bases separated the two germline ends. Germline values: CDR1 LNHDA, CDR2 SQIVND (reference sequence). The CDR3 runs to 14 residues. DNA of the CDR3: TGTGCCAGTAGTATATCCCCCGGGGGCTATGGCTACACCTTC. Translated, it gives CASSISPGGYGYTF.

The chain employs TRBV11-3 and TRBJ1-3, with 9 bases matching TRBD1. J was trimmed by 4 bases and V by 5 bases; bases with no gene match: 9. This CDR3 has 16 amino acids. Looked up from germline, CDR1 is SGHNT and CDR2 is YENEEA. The CDR3 DNA is TGTGCCAGCAGCCGAGACGGGACAGGGATCGGAAACACCATATATTTT. Translated: CASSRDGTGIGNTIYF.

This clone was seen a single time. The chain links TRBV28 to TRBJ2-1, with 11 bases aligning to TRBD2. Germline lookup yields CDR1 MDHEN and CDR2 SYDVKM. The V segment lost 3 bases and the J segment 8 bases; nucleotides outside the gene matches: 12. The CDR3 is made up of 17 amino acids. In DNA, the CDR3 is TGTGCCAGCAGTTTGCTAGCGGGGGGCCCCAAGGCGCATGAGCAGTTCTTC. This sequence encodes CASSLLAGGPKAHEQFF.

This clone was picked up one time. J is TRBJ2-3 and V is TRBV5-1; 9 bases line up with TRBD1. Germline CDR1 and CDR2: SGHRS and YFSETQ. With 7 bases clipped from V and 2 bases from J, the junction kept 5 bases outside the gene matches. The CDR3 consists of 14 residues. The CDR3 DNA reads TGCGCCAGCGGCCGGACAGGGGCCACAGATACGCAGTATTTT. Amino acid sequence: CASGRTGATDTQYF.

J is TRBJ1-2 and V is TRBV9, with TRBD1 identical over 8 bases. The germline V gene encodes CDR1 SGDLS and CDR2 YYNGEE. CDR3 size: 16 residues. The junction had 11 bases not matched to a gene; V was cut back by 4 bases and J by 3 bases. CDR3 nucleotide sequence: TGTGCCAGCAGCCCACACAGGGGGATAGAGGACTATGGCTACACCTTC. Translated: CASSPHRGIEDYGYTF.

CDR3 region: CASSQAGTGGFEQYV. CDR3 in DNA: TGTGCCAGCAGCCAAGCCGGGACAGGGGGGTTCGAGCAGTACGTC. This chain links TRBV3-1 (or the pseudogene TRBV3-2) with TRBJ2-7, with 11 bases fitting TRBD1. The ends lost 1 base at V and 6 bases at J; junction bases unmatched: 5. CDR1 and CDR2 from the germline V gene are LGHDT and YNNKEL (reference sequence). This CDR3 is built from 15 residues.

CDR3 loop: CASTGGTDTQYF. The CDR3 region has the DNA TGTGCCAGCACAGGGGGGACAGATACGCAGTATTTT. This chain links TRBV28 with TRBJ2-3; tentative D call: TRBD1 (7 bases). The V and J ends lost 7 bases and 3 bases respectively, with 8 bases between them. Germline assignment: CDR1 MDHEN and CDR2 SYDVKM. The CDR3 has 12 residues. The full variable domain, rest sourced from reference TRBV28 and TRBJ2-3, is DVKVTQSSRYLVKRTGEKVFLECVQDMDHENMFWYRQDPGLGLRLIYFSYDVKMKEKGDIPEGYSVSREKKERFSLILESASTNQTSMYLCASTGGTDTQYFGPGTRLTVL.

In this sample, this clone turned up once. In nucleotides, the CDR3 is TGTGCCAGTAGTGCGAGACTAGCGGGAGCCACCGGGGAGCTGTTTTTT. Protein sequence: CASSARLAGATGELFF. The rearrangement uses TRBV19 and TRBJ2-2, with TRBD2 identical over 12 bases. The CDR3 contains 16 residues. From germline, CDR1 is LNHDA and CDR2 SQIVND (reference sequence). V shed 5 bases and J 4 bases; nucleotides not matched to a gene: 5.

V usage is TRBV7-8 and J usage is TRBJ1-6; D is unresolved. Germline assignment: CDR1 SGHVS and CDR2 FQNEAQ. Trimming cost V 6 bases and J 8 bases, with 11 bases left between them. The CDR3 runs to 13 residues. The CDR3 reads CASSVQQDSPLHF. Here the CDR3 DNA reads TGTGCCAGCAGTGTCCAGCAGGATTCACCCCTCCACTTT. Variable domain in full (rest from reference TRBV7-8 and TRBJ1-6): GAGVSQSPRYKVAKRGQDVALRCDPISGHVSLFWYQQALGQGPEFLTYFQNEAQLDKSGLPSDRFFAERPEGSVSTLKIQRTQQEDSAVYLCASSVQQDSPLHFGNGTRLTVT.

The chain combines TRBV9 with TRBJ2-4; D not resolved. The length of the CDR3 is 15 residues. V was shortened by 0 bases and J by 2 bases, with 9 bases between the two germline ends. Looked up from germline, CDR1 is SGDLS and CDR2 is YYNGEE. CDR3 amino acids: CASSVDRRTKNIQYF. CDR3 DNA sequence: TGTGCCAGCAGCGTAGATCGGCGGACCAAAAACATTCAGTACTTC.

The chain is built from TRBV7-9 and TRBJ1-4, with D possibly TRBD1 on 5 matching bases. Looked up from germline, CDR1 is SEHNR and CDR2 is FQNEAQ (reference sequence). Trimming pared 2 bases from V and 10 bases from J, leaving 20 bases between. The CDR3 runs 16 residues. CDR3 residues: CASSLIVSQGRIKLFF. CDR3 nucleotides: TGTGCCAGCAGCTTAATCGTATCTCAGGGCCGGATAAAACTGTTTTTT. Together with reference TRBV7-9 and TRBJ1-4, the CDR3 gives the full variable domain: DTGVSQNPRHKITKRGQNVTFRCDPISEHNRLYWYRQTLGQGPEFLTYFQNEAQLEKSRLLSDRFSAERPKGSFSTLEIQRTEQGDSAMYLCASSLIVSQGRIKLFFGSGTQLSVL.

The V and J genes are TRBV7-9 and TRBJ1-2, with 7 bases identical to TRBD1. The CDR3 covers 16 residues. Germline CDR1 SEHNR, CDR2 FQNEAQ (reference sequence). V lost 4 bases, J lost 4 bases, and 12 bases stayed unmatched. This CDR3 reads CASSSGQLSLSYGYTF. CDR3 bases: TGTGCCAGCAGCTCGGGACAGTTATCGCTTAGCTATGGCTACACCTTC.

This clone was observed a few times. The chain couples TRBV6-1 to TRBJ2-2, with a possible D match to TRBD1 (5 bases). The CDR3 loop spans 14 amino acids. Trimming removed 2 bases at V and 6 bases at J, with 10 bases between. The germline V gene has CDR1 MNHNS and CDR2 SASEGT. The CDR3 DNA reads as TGTGCCAGCAGTGAACTTACAGGTTCCGGGGAGCTGTTTTTT. Translation gives CASSELTGSGELFF.

This clone has just one count. The chain carries TRBV28 and TRBJ1-1, with D perhaps matching TRBD1 (6 bases). V was pared by 4 bases and J by 2 bases, with 14 bases between. Germline V gene data show CDR1 as MDHEN and CDR2 as SYDVKM. CDR3 length: 15 residues. In DNA form, the CDR3 reads TGTGCCAGCAGTTATGGGGGACACAAAAACACTGAAGCTTTCTTT. Residues: CASSYGGHKNTEAFF.